The rows below give T cell receptor beta chains drawn from one sample of a study of naive and memory T cell subsets. One entry per CDR3 protein, called by TCRdb with MiXCR from the UMI-ligation and nested PCR reads. The sample includes tens of thousands of distinct CDR3 sequences, approximately 11% seen only once; the top ten take around 3.9%. The sample in question was skin, obtained from a tuberculin skin test site. The receptors come from an adult in good health. Both conserved end residues are part of each CDR3. The D gene is left open where the match is weak. The size field is filled for only some rows; it gives once, few, many or a size class.

DNA: TGCAGCGTTGGCCCCGTAGCGGGAGTAGAGACCCAGTACTTC
CDR3: CSVGPVAGVETQYF
D: TRBD2
size: many
J: TRBJ2-5
V: TRBV29-1

DNA: TGCAGTGCTAGAGTAGCGGGAAAGGACACCGGGGAGCTGTTTTTT
CDR3: CSARVAGKDTGELFF
D: TRBD2
size: .
J: TRBJ2-2
V: TRBV20-1

DNA: TGTGCCAGCAGGAGGACCGGGACAGAAAGTAATCAGCCCCAGCATTTT
CDR3: CASRRTGTESNQPQHF
D: TRBD1
size: many
J: TRBJ1-5
V: TRBV6-2/TRBV6-3

DNA: TGCGCCAGCAGCCTTGGGACACCCAACCTCCCAGAGACCCAGTACTTC
CDR3: CASSLGTPNLPETQYF
D: .
size: few
J: TRBJ2-5
V: TRBV4-1

DNA: TGTGCCAGCAGCTTATGGGAGAAAAATTCACCCCTCCACTTT
CDR3: CASSLWEKNSPLHF
D: .
size: many
J: TRBJ1-6
V: TRBV7-3

DNA: TGTGCCAGCATGCGTGTGGGCACTGAAGCTTTCTTT
CDR3: CASMRVGTEAFF
D: .
size: many
J: TRBJ1-1
V: TRBV13

DNA: TGCGCCAGCAGCTTGGATGGACAGGGGGCCGGTGAGCAGTTCTTC
CDR3: CASSLDGQGAGEQFF
D: TRBD1
size: many
J: TRBJ2-1
V: TRBV5-1

DNA: TGCGCCAGCAGCCAAGATCTGACAGGGAGTCAGCCCCAGCATTTT
CDR3: CASSQDLTGSQPQHF
D: TRBD1
size: few
J: TRBJ1-5
V: TRBV4-1

DNA: TGCGCCAGCAGCTTGGTGAGGCCAACGGGCTACAATGAGCAGTTCTTC
CDR3: CASSLVRPTGYNEQFF
D: .
size: many
J: TRBJ2-1
V: TRBV5-1

DNA: TGTGCCGGCTCTGGGGTAGCGGGATCTCCCGAGCAGTACTTC
CDR3: CAGSGVAGSPEQYF
D: TRBD2
size: many
J: TRBJ2-7
V: TRBV28